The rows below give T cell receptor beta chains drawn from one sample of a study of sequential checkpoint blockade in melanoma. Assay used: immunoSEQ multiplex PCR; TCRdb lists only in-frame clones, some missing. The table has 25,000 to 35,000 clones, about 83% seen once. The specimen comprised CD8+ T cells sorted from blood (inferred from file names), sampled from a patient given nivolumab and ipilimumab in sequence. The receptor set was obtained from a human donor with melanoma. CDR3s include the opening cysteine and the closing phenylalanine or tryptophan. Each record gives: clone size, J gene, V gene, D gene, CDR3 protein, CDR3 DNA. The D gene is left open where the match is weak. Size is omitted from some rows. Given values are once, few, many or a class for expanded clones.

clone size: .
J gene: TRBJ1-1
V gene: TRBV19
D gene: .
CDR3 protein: CASAWTANTEAFF
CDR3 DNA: TGTGCCAGTGCCTGGACAGCCAACACTGAAGCTTTCTTT

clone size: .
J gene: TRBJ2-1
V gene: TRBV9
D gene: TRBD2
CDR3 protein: CASSGGPAGGLNEQFF
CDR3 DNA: TGTGCCAGCAGCGGTGGACCAGCGGGAGGGCTCAATGAGCAGTTCTTC

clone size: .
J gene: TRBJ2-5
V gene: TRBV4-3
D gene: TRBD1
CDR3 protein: CASSPRLQGAGETQYF
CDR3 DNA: TGCGCCAGCAGCCCTCGATTACAGGGGGCGGGTGAGACCCAGTACTTC

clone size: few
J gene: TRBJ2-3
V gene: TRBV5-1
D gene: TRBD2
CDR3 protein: CASSLGVSGGADTQYF
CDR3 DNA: TGCGCCAGCAGCTTGGGAGTAAGCGGGGGGGCAGATACGCAGTATTTT

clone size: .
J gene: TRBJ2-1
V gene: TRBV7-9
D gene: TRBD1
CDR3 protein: CASQGERRTSSYNEQFF
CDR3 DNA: TGTGCCAGCCAGGGGGAACGCAGAACAAGCTCCTACAATGAGCAGTTCTTC

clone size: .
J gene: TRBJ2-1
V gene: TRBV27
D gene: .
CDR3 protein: CASSPRGPSSYNEQFF
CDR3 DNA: TGTGCCAGCAGCCCCCGGGGTCCCAGCTCCTACAATGAGCAGTTCTTC

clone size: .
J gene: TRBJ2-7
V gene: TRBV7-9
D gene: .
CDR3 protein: CASSPRSGNYEQYF
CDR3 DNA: TGTGCCAGCAGCCCCCGTTCAGGAAACTACGAGCAGTACTTC

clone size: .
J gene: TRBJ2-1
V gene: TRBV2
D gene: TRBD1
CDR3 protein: CASSEDRGSYNEQFF
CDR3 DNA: TGTGCCAGCAGTGAGGACAGGGGGTCCTACAATGAGCAGTTCTTC

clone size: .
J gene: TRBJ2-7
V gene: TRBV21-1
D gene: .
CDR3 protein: CASSKGTVTYEQYF
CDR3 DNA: TGTGCCAGCAGCAAAGGGACAGTAACCTACGAGCAGTACTTC

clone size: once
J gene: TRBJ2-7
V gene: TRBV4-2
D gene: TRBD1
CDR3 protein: CASSLSPGQLYEQYF
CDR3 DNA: TGTGCCAGCAGCCTTTCCCCGGGACAGCTGTACGAGCAGTACTTC

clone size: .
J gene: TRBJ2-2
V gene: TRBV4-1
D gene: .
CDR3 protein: CASSQDEFTGELFF
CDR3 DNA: TGCGCCAGCAGCCAAGACGAGTTCACCGGGGAGCTGTTTTTT

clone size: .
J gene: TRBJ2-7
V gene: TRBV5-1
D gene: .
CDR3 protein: CASSFASPGAEQYF
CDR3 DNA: TGCGCCAGCAGCTTTGCATCTCCAGGGGCCGAGCAGTACTTC

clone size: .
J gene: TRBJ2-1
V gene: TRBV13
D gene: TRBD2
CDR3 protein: CASAGGRSSYNEQFF
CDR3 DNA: TGTGCCTCAGCCGGGGGGAGGAGCTCCTACAATGAGCAGTTCTTC

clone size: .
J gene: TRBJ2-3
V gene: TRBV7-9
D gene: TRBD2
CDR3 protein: CASSLGVAGGPEDTQYF
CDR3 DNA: TGTGCCAGCAGCTTAGGGGTAGCGGGGGGGCCAGAAGATACGCAGTATTTT

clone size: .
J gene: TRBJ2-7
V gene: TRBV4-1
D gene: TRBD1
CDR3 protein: CASGQGQGLYEQYF
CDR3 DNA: TGCGCCAGCGGCCAGGGACAGGGTCTCTACGAGCAGTACTTC

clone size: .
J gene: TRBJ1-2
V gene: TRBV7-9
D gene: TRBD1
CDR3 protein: CASSLGTGLTF
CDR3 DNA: TGTGCCAGCAGCTTGGGGACAGGGCTCACCTTC

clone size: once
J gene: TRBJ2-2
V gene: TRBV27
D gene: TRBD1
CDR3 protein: CASSLGQATGELFF
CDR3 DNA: TGTGCCAGCAGTTTGGGACAGGCAACCGGGGAGCTGTTTTTT

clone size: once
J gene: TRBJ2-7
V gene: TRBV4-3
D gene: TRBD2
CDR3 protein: CASSPVGTSGTYEQYF
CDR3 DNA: TGCGCCAGCAGCCCAGTCGGGACTAGCGGGACCTACGAGCAGTACTTC

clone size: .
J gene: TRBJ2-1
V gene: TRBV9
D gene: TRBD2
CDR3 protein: CASSVGGGGSEQFF
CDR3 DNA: TGTGCCAGCAGCGTAGGGGGGGGAGGTAGTGAGCAGTTCTTC

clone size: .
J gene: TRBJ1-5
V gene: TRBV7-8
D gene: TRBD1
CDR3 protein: CASSPTWGDREQPQHF
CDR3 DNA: TGTGCCAGCAGCCCGACGTGGGGGGACAGGGAACAGCCCCAGCATTTT

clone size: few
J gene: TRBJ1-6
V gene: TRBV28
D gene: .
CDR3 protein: CASTPPRGALHF
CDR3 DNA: TGTGCCAGCACCCCGCCCCGGGGGGCCCTCCACTTT

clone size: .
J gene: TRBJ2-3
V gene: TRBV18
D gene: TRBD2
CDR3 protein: CASSLAGVEDTQYF
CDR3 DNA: TGTGCCAGCTCCCTAGCGGGAGTAGAAGATACGCAGTATTTT